This TCR beta chain was sequenced for a study of control samples from healthy donors and cancer patients. The method was immunoSEQ multiplex PCR; TCRdb's version includes in-frame clones alone and lacks a portion of them. The sample lists approximately 160,000 clones, about 91% occurring once. CDR1 is KGHSH, CDR2 LQKENI, per germline. This CDR3 is 14 amino acids long. V was cut by 5 bases and J by 0 bases, with 10 bases left in between. The rearrangement links TRBV18 to TRBJ1-2; no definite D call. The specimen sequenced was blood. The source of this sequence is a middle-aged woman in good health. In DNA form, the CDR3 reads TGTGCCAGCTCAGAACAGAGAACTAACTATGGCTACACCTTC. This gives the protein CASSEQRTNYGYTF.